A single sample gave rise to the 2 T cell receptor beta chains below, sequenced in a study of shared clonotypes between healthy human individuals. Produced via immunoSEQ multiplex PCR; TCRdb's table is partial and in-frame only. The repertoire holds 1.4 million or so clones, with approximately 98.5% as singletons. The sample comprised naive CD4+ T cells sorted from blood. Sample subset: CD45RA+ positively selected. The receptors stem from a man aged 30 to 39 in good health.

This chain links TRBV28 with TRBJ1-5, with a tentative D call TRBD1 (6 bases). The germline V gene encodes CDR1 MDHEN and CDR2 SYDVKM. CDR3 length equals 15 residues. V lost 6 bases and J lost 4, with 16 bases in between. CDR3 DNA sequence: TGTGCCAGCAGCTTACCGGGACATATTAATCAGCCCCAGCATTTT. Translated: CASSLPGHINQPQHF. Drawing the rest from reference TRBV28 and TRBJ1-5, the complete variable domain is DVKVTQSSRYLVKRTGEKVFLECVQDMDHENMFWYRQDPGLGLRLIYFSYDVKMKEKGDIPEGYSVSREKKERFSLILESASTNQTSMYLCASSLPGHINQPQHFGDGTRLSIL.

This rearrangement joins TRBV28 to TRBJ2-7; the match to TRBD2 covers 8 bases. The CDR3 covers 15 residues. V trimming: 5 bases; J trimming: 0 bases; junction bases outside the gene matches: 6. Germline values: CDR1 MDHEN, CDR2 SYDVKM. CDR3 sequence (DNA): TGTGCCAGCAGTCCACTAGCGGTAAGCTCCTACGAGCAGTACTTC. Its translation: CASSPLAVSSYEQYF.